Each of the 24 T cell receptor beta chains below was sequenced from the same sample in a study of T cell repertoires in cytomegalovirus infection. Using its own MiXCR run on the reads, TCRdb lists one record per CDR3 protein. The sample lists roughly 280,000 distinct CDR3 sequences; approximately 9.1% were seen once. Sequencing was performed on PBMCs. The receptors were sampled from a human donor in good health (CMV status not recorded). Some clones in this sample may be carry-over from other donors' samples.

At least ten counts were recorded for this clonotype. This rearrangement joins TRBV7-9 to TRBJ1-5, with TRBD1 matching 12 bases. Per germline, CDR1 SEHNR and CDR2 FQNEAQ (reference sequence). The CDR3 loop spans 17 amino acids. V shed 4 bases and J 2 bases; nucleotides not matched to a gene: 6. This CDR3 is CASSYGTGGDRNQPQHF. CDR3 nucleotides: TGTGCCAGCAGCTACGGGACAGGGGGCGATCGCAATCAGCCCCAGCATTTT.

This clonotype was seen a few times. J is TRBJ1-1 and V is TRBV7-2; D might be TRBD1 (5 bases). Trimming left V 11 bases short and J 1 base short, with 8 bases between. Germline-derived CDR1 and CDR2 are SGHTA and FQGNSA. This CDR3 region has 11 residues. This CDR3 reads CAEQGNTEAFF. The CDR3 DNA reads TGTGCCGAGCAGGGGAACACTGAAGCTTTCTTT.

This clonotype was seen ten or more times. The chain joins TRBV7-8 to TRBJ2-3; 7 bases line up with TRBD2. The CDR3 is 16 residues long. CDR1 is SGHVS, CDR2 FQNEAQ, per germline. Trimming at V came to 2 bases and at J to 4 bases, leaving 9 bases not matched to a gene. The CDR3 loop reads CASSLQFTGGADTQYF. CDR3 bases: TGTGCCAGCAGCTTACAGTTTACGGGAGGCGCAGATACGCAGTATTTT.

This clonotype appeared a few times. The rearrangement joins TRBV28 to TRBJ2-7; D gene unclear. CDR1 and CDR2 from the germline V gene are MDHEN and SYDVKM. V lost 3 bases to trimming and J lost 5 bases, with 14 bases between them. CDR3 length: 14 residues. Written as DNA, the CDR3 is TGTGCCAGCAGTTTGACGGCAGATGCTGACGAGCAGTACTTC. It encodes CASSLTADADEQYF.

This clonotype was seen ten or more times. The chain combines TRBV7-2 with TRBJ2-3; D is unresolved. Trimming took 1 base from V and 4 from J, leaving 6 bases between them. This CDR3 region has 13 residues. Per the germline V gene, CDR1 is SGHTA and CDR2 is FQGNSA. CDR3 bases: TGTGCCAGCAGCTTAGTCTTAGCAGATACGCAGTATTTT. This sequence encodes CASSLVLADTQYF.

In its sample, this clonotype was seen many times. This chain links TRBV24-1 with TRBJ2-7; 8 bases match TRBD2. CDR3 length: 14 amino acids. Germline-derived CDR1 and CDR2 are KGHDR and SFDVKD. V was pared by 4 bases and J by 3 bases, with 4 bases of the junction left unmatched. The CDR3 sequence is CATSESGTSYEQYF. Written as DNA, the CDR3 is TGTGCCACCAGTGAGTCCGGGACTAGCTACGAGCAGTACTTC.

This clonotype was found many times. This rearrangement joins TRBV7-6 to TRBJ1-1; 7 positions agree with TRBD1. This CDR3 has 17 residues. Germline V gives CDR1 SGHVS, CDR2 FNYEAQ. The V and J ends lost 3 bases and 1 base, in that order; junction bases with no gene match: 11. This CDR3 reads CASSFNPNRGTNTEAFF. CDR3 DNA: TGTGCCAGCAGCTTTAACCCAAACAGGGGAACGAACACTGAAGCTTTCTTT.

This clonotype has at least ten counts. The chain uses TRBV7-2 and TRBJ1-1; the D is unclear. Germline loops: CDR1 SGHTA, CDR2 FQGNSA. V was cut by 5 bases and J by 7 bases, with 8 bases left in between. The CDR3 has 11 residues. This CDR3 reads CASSPVREAFF. The CDR3 nucleotides are TGTGCCAGCAGCCCCGTTCGTGAAGCTTTCTTT.

This clonotype was recorded many times. The chain has TRBV7-8 and TRBJ2-3; TRBD2 might be the D (5 bases). The CDR3 extends over 16 amino acids. The V gene lost 4 bases and the J gene lost 0 bases, with 14 bases spanning the gap. Per germline, CDR1 SGHVS and CDR2 FQNEAQ. The CDR3 loop is CASSSALRTSTDTQYF. CDR3 DNA: TGTGCCAGCAGCTCCGCACTCAGGACTAGCACAGATACGCAGTATTTT.

This clonotype was seen repeatedly, ten times or more. The chain links TRBV7-2 to TRBJ2-1; D may be TRBD2 (6 bases). The CDR3 spans 14 residues. Germline CDR1 reads SGHTA; CDR2 reads FQGNSA. The V end was cut by 3 bases, the J end by 2 bases, with 8 bases between. The CDR3 spells CASSFRETYNEQFF. The CDR3, as DNA: TGTGCCAGCAGCTTCCGGGAGACCTACAATGAGCAGTTCTTC.

This clonotype was seen many times. The chain employs TRBV12-3 or TRBV12-4 and TRBJ1-1; a possible D gene is TRBD1 (6 bases). With 4 bases removed from V and 6 bases from J, the gap between germline ends came to 18 bases. The CDR3 contains 15 residues. The CDR3 nucleotides read TGTGCCAGCAGTTACCTCCAGGGGAGTGTCGCTGAAGCTTTCTTT. Protein: CASSYLQGSVAEAFF.

This clonotype was recorded a few times. The gene calls are TRBV29-1 and TRBJ1-1, with TRBD1 as a possible D gene (5 bases). Trimming shortened V by 6 bases and J by 1 base, and 12 bases separated the two germline ends. This CDR3 comprises 13 residues. Germline CDR1 SQVTM, CDR2 ANQGSEA. The DNA for the CDR3 is TGCAGCGTCCCGGGGGGGAGGAACACTGAAGCTTTCTTT. Protein: CSVPGGRNTEAFF.

Only one count was recorded for this clonotype. The rearrangement joins TRBV20-1 to TRBJ1-1; 8 bases align to TRBD1. The CDR3 covers 11 residues. In germline, CDR1 is DFQATT, CDR2 SNEGSKA (reference sequence). After removal of 3 bases from V and 8 bases from J, the junction contained 2 bases not matched to a gene. The CDR3 loop reads CSARTGVEAFF. The CDR3 DNA reads TGCAGTGCTAGGACAGGGGTAGAAGCTTTCTTT.

This clonotype was counted many times. The chain joins TRBV7-2 to TRBJ2-7; D is uncertain. In germline, CDR1 is SGHTA, CDR2 FQGNSA. This CDR3 is built from 11 residues. Trimming shortened V by 5 bases and J by 2 bases, and 4 bases separated the two germline ends. CDR3 protein: CASSLPYEQYF. Written as DNA, the CDR3 is TGTGCCAGCAGCCTACCCTACGAGCAGTACTTC.

There are many counts of this clonotype. J is TRBJ2-1 and V is TRBV7-2; 9 nucleotides align to TRBD2. CDR1 is SGHTA, CDR2 FQGNSA, per germline. V shed 1 base, J shed 8 bases, and the junction held 6 bases outside the gene matches. The CDR3 is 15 amino acids. In DNA form, the CDR3 reads TGTGCCAGCAGCTTAGACACGGGACTAGCCTATGAGCAGTTCTTC. Protein: CASSLDTGLAYEQFF.

This clonotype was recorded at least ten times. This chain uses TRBV7-2 with TRBJ2-3; D uncertain. The CDR3 has 13 amino acids. Deletions cut 10 bases from V and 0 bases from J, with 11 bases between. Germline V CDR1 and CDR2: SGHTA, FQGNSA. CDR3 coding DNA: TGTGCCACCAGGACCACTAGCACAGATACGCAGTATTTT. This translates into CATRTTSTDTQYF.

The V call is TRBV29-1, the J call TRBJ1-5; D not certain. Germline values: CDR1 SQVTM, CDR2 ANQGSEA. Trimming took 4 bases from V and 2 from J, leaving 12 bases between them. CDR3 length: 14 residues. The CDR3 loop is CSVAKGSGNQPQHF. The CDR3 nucleotides read TGCAGCGTTGCGAAGGGTAGTGGCAATCAGCCCCAGCATTTT.

This clonotype was observed at least ten times. CDR3 coding DNA: TGTGCCAGCAGCCAGGGGCTGGGCAATCAGCCCCAGCATTTT. It translates to CASSQGLGNQPQHF. This chain links TRBV7-2 with TRBJ1-5; D is perhaps TRBD1 (6 bases). V gave up 5 bases and J gave up 2 bases, with 10 bases separating them. The germline V gene has CDR1 SGHTA and CDR2 FQGNSA. The CDR3 spans 14 residues.

The table lists this clonotype with many counts. The genes are TRBV10-2 and TRBJ2-5; TRBD2 agrees at 12 bases. The CDR3 has 23 residues. The V segment lost 3 bases and the J segment 3 bases; nucleotides outside the gene matches: 26. CDR1 is WSHSY and CDR2 is SAAADI in the germline V gene. The CDR3 sequence is CASSDPFVLAGGPLQDPKETQYF. The CDR3 region has the DNA TGCGCCAGCAGTGACCCCTTTGTCCTAGCGGGAGGGCCTCTCCAGGACCCGAAAGAGACCCAGTACTTC.

The chain is built from TRBV20-1 and TRBJ1-5; TRBD1 matches at 12 bases. Germline values: CDR1 DFQATT, CDR2 SNEGSKA (reference sequence). The CDR3 loop spans 15 amino acids. Unmatched junction bases numbered 5, after V lost 5 bases and J lost 3 bases. CDR3 nucleotides: TGCAGTGCTCCCGGGACAGGGGGCGTCAATCAGCCCCAGCATTTT. Protein sequence: CSAPGTGGVNQPQHF.

There are a few counts of this clonotype. The chain is built from TRBV7-2 and TRBJ1-4, with 7 bases that match TRBD1. V dropped 1 base and J dropped 8; count of bases not matched to a gene: 7. The CDR3 contains 15 residues. CDR1 SGHTA and CDR2 FQGNSA come from the germline V gene. CDR3 loop: CASSLGPDRAEKLFF. The CDR3 bases are TGTGCCAGCAGCTTAGGCCCCGACAGGGCGGAAAAACTGTTTTTT.

The sample holds many counts of this clonotype. This chain joins TRBV7-3 and TRBJ1-1, with D perhaps matching TRBD1 (5 bases). This CDR3 is 15 amino acids long. Trimming shortened V by 1 base and J by 4 bases, and 13 bases separated the two germline ends. The V gene's germline CDR1 is SGHTA and CDR2 FQGTGA. CDR3: CASSLRGDLGTEAFF. CDR3 DNA: TGTGCCAGCAGCTTAAGGGGGGACTTGGGCACTGAAGCTTTCTTT. The full variable domain, in which reference TRBV7-3 and TRBJ1-1 provide the parts outside the CDR3, is GAGVSQTPSNKVTEKGKYVELRCDPISGHTALYWYRQSLGQGPEFLIYFQGTGAADDSGLPNDRFFAVRPEGSVSTLKIQRTERGDSAVYLCASSLRGDLGTEAFFGQGTRLTVV.

This clonotype was seen ten or more times. V and J are TRBV19 and TRBJ1-1, with D unclear. CDR3 length: 13 amino acids. The ends were cut back, 4 bases at V and 8 bases at J, with 14 bases in the middle. Germline-derived CDR1 and CDR2 are LNHDA and SQIVND (reference sequence). This chain's CDR3 is CASSTPDVTEAFF. The CDR3 DNA reads TGTGCCAGTAGTACCCCGGACGTCACGGAAGCTTTCTTT.

This clonotype was seen ten or more times. The chain joins TRBV27 to TRBJ2-3; no reliable D call. V lost 2 bases, J lost 0 bases, and 9 bases lay in between. The CDR3 has 15 amino acids. The germline V gene encodes CDR1 MNHEY and CDR2 SMNVEV (reference sequence). The CDR3 DNA reads TGTGCCAGCAGTTTACTACGACTTAGCACAGATACGCAGTATTTT. Translating it yields CASSLLRLSTDTQYF.